These T cell receptor beta chains were read from a single sample in a study of blood T cell repertoires in COVID-19. Only in-frame clones appear in the TCRdb table, and some are missing; sequencing was by immunoSEQ multiplex PCR. The data hold fewer than 200,000 clones, with 92% observed a single time. The sample consisted of peripheral blood. These receptors all come from a man aged 25 to 40 with COVID-19, enrolled during active disease. Each CDR3 is given with its conserved first and last residue. The D gene is left open where the match is weak. Size tells how often a clone was seen (once, few, many) or the class of an expanded clone, and some rows leave it out.

J gene | V gene | clone size | D gene | CDR3 DNA | CDR3 protein
TRBJ2-5 | TRBV11-3 | few | TRBD1 | TGTGCCAGCAGCTTGGACACCTCAGGGGGCGGAGAGACCCAGTACTTC | CASSLDTSGGGETQYF
TRBJ1-1 | TRBV5-6 | - | - | TGTGCCAGCAGCTTGGGGCAGTTCAACACTGAAGCTTTCTTT | CASSLGQFNTEAFF
TRBJ2-5 | TRBV14 | - | - | TGTGCCAGCAGCCACCCAGTTCAAGAGACCCAGTACTTC | CASSHPVQETQYF
TRBJ2-5 | TRBV7-2 | - | - | TGTGCCAGCAGCTCTAGACAGTGGGGAGGGACCCAGTACTTC | CASSSRQWGGTQYF
TRBJ2-7 | TRBV7-8 | once | - | TGTGCCAGCAGCCAGGAGGCAGGGAGGAGCTCCTACGAGCAGTACTTC | CASSQEAGRSSYEQYF
TRBJ2-3 | TRBV9 | - | TRBD2 | TGTGCCAGCAGCTCACGCGGGGGGCGGGGGACAGATACGCAGTATTTT | CASSSRGGRGTDTQYF
TRBJ2-7 | TRBV5-4 | - | TRBD1 | TGTGCCAGCAGCCAGGGACAGGGGTTTTACGAGCAGTACTTC | CASSQGQGFYEQYF
TRBJ1-1 | TRBV6-5 | - | - | TGTGCCAGCAGTTGGGGGGGACCGATGAACACTGAAGCTTTCTTT | CASSWGGPMNTEAFF
TRBJ1-4 | TRBV2 | - | - | TGTGCCAACAAGAAGGGGTGGGCGGATAATGAAAAACTGTTTTTT | CANKKGWADNEKLFF
TRBJ2-2 | TRBV2 | - | TRBD1 | TGTGCCAGCAGGGGACAGTTGGGCGGGGAGCTGTTTTTT | CASRGQLGGELFF
TRBJ2-7 | TRBV5-1 | - | TRBD1 | TGCGCCAGCAGCTTGGGGGGACAGGGGTTCTACGAGCAGTACTTC | CASSLGGQGFYEQYF
TRBJ2-1 | TRBV24-1 | once | TRBD1 | TGTGCCACCAGCGCCACAGGGGGACGATACAATGAGCAGTTCTTC | CATSATGGRYNEQFF
TRBJ1-5 | TRBV14 | - | - | TGTGCCAGCAGCCCCCACAGGGACGGGCCCCAGCATTTT | CASSPHRDGPQHF
TRBJ2-5 | TRBV10-3 | - | - | TGTGCCATCGGGCAGGCCCGAGAGACCCAGTACTTC | CAIGQARETQYF
TRBJ1-6 | TRBV5-1 | - | - | TGCGCCAGCTGCCTACAGAGCTCCTATAATTCACCCCTCCACTTT | CASCLQSSYNSPLHF
TRBJ2-2 | TRBV23-1 | - | - | TGCGCCAGCCTAAATTACAGGGGACTCACCGGGGAGCTGTTTTTT | CASLNYRGLTGELFF
TRBJ2-1 | TRBV6-5 | - | TRBD1 | TGTGCCAGCAGTTCCCCGGGACAGTACAATGAGCAGTTCTTC | CASSSPGQYNEQFF
TRBJ1-2 | TRBV28 | - | - | TGTGCCAGCAGTTCTAGTATATCTAACTATGGCTACACCTTC | CASSSSISNYGYTF
TRBJ2-7 | TRBV27 | - | TRBD1 | TGTGCCAGCAGTTACAGGGGAACCTACGAGCAGTACTTC | CASSYRGTYEQYF
TRBJ1-2 | TRBV7-2 | - | - | TGTGCCAGCAGACAAGACAGGCTCCCAAACTATGGCTACACCTTC | CASRQDRLPNYGYTF
TRBJ2-1 | TRBV11-2 | - | TRBD2 | TGTGCCAGCAGCTCTCTAGCGGTCTCCTACAATGAGCAGTTCTTC | CASSSLAVSYNEQFF
TRBJ1-3 | TRBV19 | - | - | TGTGCCAGCTGCCCTGATCGGCGGAACACCATATATTTT | CASCPDRRNTIYF
TRBJ1-4 | TRBV10-3 | - | TRBD1 | TGTGCCATCAGTTCCAGACAGGGGGCTGGAGAAAAACTGTTTTTT | CAISSRQGAGEKLFF
TRBJ2-7 | TRBV11-2 | - | - | TGTGCCAGCAGCTTGGAAATCGGGACACACTCCTACGAGCAGTACTTC | CASSLEIGTHSYEQYF
TRBJ2-5 | TRBV29-1 | - | TRBD1 | TGCAGCGTTGTGGACAGGGGAGGCGTGGAGACCCAGTACTTC | CSVVDRGGVETQYF
TRBJ1-6 | TRBV11-2 | - | TRBD1 | TGTGCCAGCAGCTTATACGGGACAGCCGGATCACCCCTCCACTTT | CASSLYGTAGSPLHF
TRBJ2-2 | TRBV9 | - | TRBD2 | TGTGCCAGCAGCGTAGTAGCGGGGCCGAACACCGGGGAGCTGTTTTTT | CASSVVAGPNTGELFF
TRBJ1-5 | TRBV2 | - | - | TGTGCCAGCATCAGGGAAGGTCCCAAGAATCAGCCCCAGCATTTT | CASIREGPKNQPQHF
TRBJ1-3 | TRBV4-3 | - | - | TGCGCCAGCAGCCAAGACAGATTTAATGGAAACACCATATATTTT | CASSQDRFNGNTIYF
TRBJ2-1 | TRBV7-9 | once | - | TGTGCCAGCAGCTCACTAGCAGGGCGGTGGAATGAGCAGTTCTTC | CASSSLAGRWNEQFF
TRBJ2-7 | TRBV7-8 | - | - | TGTGCCAGCAGCTTAGGGCCCGAGCAGTACTTC | CASSLGPEQYF
TRBJ1-1 | TRBV6-5 | - | - | TGTGCCAGCAACTACGGGACACGGGCGAACACTGAAGCTTTCTTT | CASNYGTRANTEAFF
TRBJ1-5 | TRBV19 | - | - | TGTGCCAGTAGTATTGGGCAGTGGAGCAATCAGCCCCAGCATTTT | CASSIGQWSNQPQHF
TRBJ2-1 | TRBV6-5 | - | TRBD1 | TGTGCCAGCAGTCTGGACAGGGGGCACTACAATGAGCAGTTCTTC | CASSLDRGHYNEQFF
TRBJ2-1 | TRBV7-2 | - | TRBD2 | TGTGCCAGCAGCACCGGGGGACTAGATTACAATGAGCAGTTCTTC | CASSTGGLDYNEQFF
TRBJ2-5 | TRBV27 | - | TRBD2 | TGTGCCAGCGGCAAGCGGGAGGGCCGAGCGGAGACCCAGTACTTC | CASGKREGRAETQYF
TRBJ1-5 | TRBV15 | - | TRBD1 | TGTGCCACCAGCAAACAGGGGAATCAGCCCCAGCATTTT | CATSKQGNQPQHF
TRBJ1-2 | TRBV29-1 | - | TRBD1 | TGCAGCGTGGAAGGGGGCCTGGATTACTATGGCTACACCTTC | CSVEGGLDYYGYTF
TRBJ2-7 | TRBV4-2 | once | TRBD2 | TGTGCCAGCAGCCAAGACGTTCGACTAGCGGGGGGAGGGGAGGAGCAGTACTTC | CASSQDVRLAGGGEEQYF
TRBJ1-2 | TRBV24-1 | - | TRBD1 | TGTGCCATCTCACCGGGACAGGGGGGATATGGCTACACCTTC | CAISPGQGGYGYTF
TRBJ1-5 | TRBV19 | - | - | TGTGCCAGTGTGCTCTACAGCAATCAGCCCCAGCATTTT | CASVLYSNQPQHF
TRBJ1-2 | TRBV29-1 | - | - | TGCAGCGTAGTTCAGGGTTTACGGGGCTACACCTTC | CSVVQGLRGYTF
TRBJ2-7 | TRBV21-1 | - | - | TGTGCCAGCAGCAAAGAAGACACAGCGGGAGGAAAGAGCTCCTACGAGCAGTACTTC | CASSKEDTAGGKSSYEQYF
TRBJ1-1 | TRBV21-1 | - | - | TGTGCCAGCAGCAAAGAAAAGGGAGCGGCTTTCTTT | CASSKEKGAAFF
TRBJ2-3 | TRBV7-9 | once | TRBD1 | TGTGCCAGCAGCTTGACAGGGGACCGCACAGATACGCAGTATTTT | CASSLTGDRTDTQYF
TRBJ1-2 | TRBV24-1 | - | TRBD1 | TGTGCCACCAGTGATATTGGGACAGGGGTCTATGGCTACACCTTC | CATSDIGTGVYGYTF
TRBJ2-7 | TRBV5-1 | - | TRBD1 | TGCGCCAGCAGCCAGGGGGCCTACGAGCAGTACTTC | CASSQGAYEQYF
TRBJ2-3 | TRBV30 | once | - | TGTGCCTGGAGTCTTCGGAGCGGCTTGGTATCAGATACGCAGTATTTT | CAWSLRSGLVSDTQYF
TRBJ2-2 | TRBV7-2 | - | - | TGTGCCAGCAGCTCTTGGGGGGCCGGGGAGCTGTTTTTT | CASSSWGAGELFF
TRBJ1-1 | TRBV20-1 | once | - | TGCAGTGCTAGTCGTCAGCGCTTGAACACTGAAGCTTTCTTT | CSASRQRLNTEAFF